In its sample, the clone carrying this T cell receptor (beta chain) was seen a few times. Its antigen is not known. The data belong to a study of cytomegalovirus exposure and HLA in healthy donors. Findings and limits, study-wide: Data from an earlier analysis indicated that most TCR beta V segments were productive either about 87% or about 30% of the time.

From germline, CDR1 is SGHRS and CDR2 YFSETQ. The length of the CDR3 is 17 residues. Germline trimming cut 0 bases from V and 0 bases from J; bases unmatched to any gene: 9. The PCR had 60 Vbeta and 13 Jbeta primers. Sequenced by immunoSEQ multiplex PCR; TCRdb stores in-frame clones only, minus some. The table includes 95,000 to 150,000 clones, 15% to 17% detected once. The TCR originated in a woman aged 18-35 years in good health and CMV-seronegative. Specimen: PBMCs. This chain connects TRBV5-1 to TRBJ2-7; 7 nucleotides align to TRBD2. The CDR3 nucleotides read TGCGCCAGCAGCTTGGTGCCACTAGCGAGCAGCTCCTACGAGCAGTACTTC. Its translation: CASSLVPLASSSYEQYF. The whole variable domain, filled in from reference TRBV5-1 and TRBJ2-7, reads KAGVTQTPRYLIKTRGQQVTLSCSPISGHRSVSWYQQTPGQGLQFLFEYFSETQRNKGNFPGRFSGRQFSNSRSEMNVSTLELGDSALYLCASSLVPLASSSYEQYFGPGTRLTVT.